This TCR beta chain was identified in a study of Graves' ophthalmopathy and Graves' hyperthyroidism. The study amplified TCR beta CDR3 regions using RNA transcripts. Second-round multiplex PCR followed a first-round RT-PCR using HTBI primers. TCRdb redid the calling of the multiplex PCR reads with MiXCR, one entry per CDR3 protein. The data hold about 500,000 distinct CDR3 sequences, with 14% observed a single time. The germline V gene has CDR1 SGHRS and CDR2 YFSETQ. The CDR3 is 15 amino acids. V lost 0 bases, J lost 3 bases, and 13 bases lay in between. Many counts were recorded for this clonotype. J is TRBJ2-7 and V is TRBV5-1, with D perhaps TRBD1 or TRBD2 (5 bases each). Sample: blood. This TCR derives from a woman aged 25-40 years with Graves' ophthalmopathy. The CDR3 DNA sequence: TGCGCCAGCAGCTTGGAGTCAGGGAGATACTACGAGCAGTACTTC. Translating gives CASSLESGRYYEQYF.